These 21 T cell receptor beta chains were sequenced from one sample in a study of blood T cell repertoires in COVID-19. This table comes from immunoSEQ multiplex PCR, and its TCRdb copy is limited to in-frame clones, with some not included. The data contain about 210,000 clones, roughly four fifths of them singletons. The sequencing input was peripheral blood. Receptor source: a woman between 35 and 50 years old with active or convalescent COVID-19.

CDR3 sequence reads: CASSQSRDRTQYF. The DNA for the CDR3 is TGTGCCAGCAGCCAATCCCGGGACAGAACGCAGTATTTT. The rearrangement links TRBV7-9 to TRBJ2-3; 7 positions match TRBD1. Germline V CDR1 and CDR2: SEHNR, FQNEAQ (reference sequence). V was clipped by 5 bases and J by 9 bases; unmatched bases: 8. CDR3 length: 13 amino acids. The complete variable domain, with remaining parts taken from reference TRBV7-9 and TRBJ2-3, reads DTGVSQNPRHKITKRGQNVTFRCDPISEHNRLYWYRQTLGQGPEFLTYFQNEAQLEKSRLLSDRFSAERPKGSFSTLEIQRTEQGDSAMYLCASSQSRDRTQYFGPGTRLTVL.

V is TRBV5-1 and J is TRBJ2-1; 8 bases line up with TRBD2. V trimming: 3 bases; J trimming: 8 bases; junction bases outside the gene matches: 13. Germline V gene data show CDR1 as SGHRS and CDR2 as YFSETQ. The CDR3 covers 16 residues. CDR3 loop: CASSSDLGTSVYEQFF. The CDR3 DNA sequence: TGCGCCAGCAGCTCCGACCTCGGGACTAGTGTCTATGAGCAGTTCTTC.

The chain joins TRBV5-1 to TRBJ2-2; D unclear. V was cut by 3 bases and J by 5 bases, with 20 bases left in between. Germline CDR1 SGHRS, CDR2 YFSETQ. The CDR3 is 17 amino acids. Here the CDR3 reads CASSSLPRIGETGELFF. Written as DNA, the CDR3 is TGCGCCAGCAGCTCGCTCCCACGGATTGGAGAAACCGGGGAGCTGTTTTTT.

The J gene is TRBJ1-1, the V gene TRBV6-1; the D is unclear. Trimming left V 0 bases short and J 4 bases short, with 9 bases between. The length of the CDR3 is 14 residues. Germline V gene lookup returns CDR1 MNHNS and CDR2 SASEGT. The DNA of the CDR3 is TGTGCCAGCAGTGAAGCTTCCGACATCACTGAAGCTTTCTTT. Translation gives CASSEASDITEAFF.

J is TRBJ1-2 and V is TRBV12-3 or TRBV12-4; no clear D gene. The length of the CDR3 is 12 residues. Trimming pared 2 bases from V and 6 bases from J, leaving 7 bases between. Here the CDR3 reads CASSLSGHGYTF. The DNA for the CDR3 is TGTGCCAGCAGTTTAAGTGGGCATGGCTACACCTTC.

V and J are TRBV24-1 and TRBJ2-3; 7 positions match TRBD1. There are 16 residues in the CDR3. CDR1 KGHDR and CDR2 SFDVKD come from the germline V gene. J was trimmed by 4 bases and V by 3 bases; bases with no gene match: 9. CDR3 region: CATSDTRQGDADTQYF. CDR3 nucleotide sequence: TGTGCCACCAGTGATACGAGACAGGGTGACGCAGATACGCAGTATTTT.

The chain uses TRBV11-2 and TRBJ1-3; no definite D call. This CDR3 is 15 amino acids long. The germline V gene has CDR1 SGHAT and CDR2 FQNNGV. The ends were cut back, 5 bases at V and 0 bases at J, with 11 bases in the middle. This chain's CDR3 is CASSPGPPSGNTIYF. Here the CDR3 DNA reads TGTGCCAGCAGCCCCGGTCCCCCCTCTGGAAACACCATATATTTT. The full variable domain, completed using reference TRBV11-2 and TRBJ1-3, is EAGVAQSPRYKIIEKRQSVAFWCNPISGHATLYWYQQILGQGPKLLIQFQNNGVVDDSQLPKDRFSAERLKGVDSTLKIQPAKLEDSAVYLCASSPGPPSGNTIYFGEGSWLTVV.

The rearrangement links TRBV29-1 to TRBJ1-5, with 9 nucleotides matching TRBD1. The CDR3 is made up of 12 amino acids. With 7 bases clipped from V and 10 bases from J, the junction kept 8 bases outside the gene matches. CDR1 and CDR2 from the germline V gene are SQVTM and ANQGSEA. The CDR3 DNA reads as TGCAGCGCCAGGACAGGGGATGAACCCCAGCATTTT. As protein: CSARTGDEPQHF.

The chain recombines TRBV6-1 with TRBJ2-7; the match to TRBD2 covers 7 bases. Germline CDR1 reads MNHNS; CDR2 reads SASEGT. This CDR3 spans 14 amino acids. Trimming at V came to 3 bases and at J to 6 bases, leaving 8 bases not matched to a gene. Written as DNA, the CDR3 is TGTGCCAGCAGTGACCCCCGATGGGAGGGCGAGCAGTACTTC. Its translation is CASSDPRWEGEQYF.

This chain uses TRBV28 with TRBJ1-2; 9 bases match TRBD1. The CDR3 has 18 residues. V shed 7 bases, J shed 3 bases, and the junction held 18 bases outside the gene matches. Germline CDR1 MDHEN, CDR2 SYDVKM. CDR3 sequence: CASKRLGTGTSGDYGYTF. The CDR3 DNA is TGTGCCAGCAAACGACTAGGGACAGGGACTTCAGGTGACTATGGCTACACCTTC.

This chain joins TRBV30 and TRBJ1-6; 8 nucleotides agree with TRBD1. Germline CDR1 is GTSNPN and CDR2 is SVGIG (reference sequence). This CDR3 is 15 amino acids long. Unmatched junction bases numbered 3, after V lost 5 bases and J lost 0 bases. The CDR3 region has the DNA TGTGCCTGGCGGACAGGGAGCTCCTATAATTCACCCCTCCACTTT. Translated: CAWRTGSSYNSPLHF.

The CDR3 sequence: CASSLWGEDTEAFF. The CDR3 DNA reads TGTGCCAGCAGCCTATGGGGGGAAGACACTGAAGCTTTCTTT. V is TRBV28 and J is TRBJ1-1, with D perhaps TRBD1 (5 bases). Per germline, CDR1 MDHEN and CDR2 SYDVKM. This CDR3 region has 14 residues. V shed 6 bases and J shed 3 bases, with 14 bases lying between them.

V is TRBV3-1 (or the pseudogene TRBV3-2) and J is TRBJ1-6, with D possibly TRBD1 on 5 matching bases. The V gene lost 0 bases and the J gene lost 10 bases, with 10 bases spanning the gap. Germline-derived CDR1 and CDR2 are LGHDT and YNNKEL (reference sequence). The CDR3 has 14 amino acids. The CDR3 DNA reads TGTGCCAGCAGCCAAGACGGGGGAGGGTCACCCCTCCACTTT. It yields the protein CASSQDGGGSPLHF.

J is TRBJ1-1 and V is TRBV27, with D hard to call. CDR1 and CDR2 from the germline V gene are MNHEY and SMNVEV (reference sequence). V gave up 6 bases and J gave up 2 bases, with 13 bases separating them. This CDR3 region has 14 residues. The CDR3 DNA is TGTGCCAGCAGCCGATCCAGGCTTAACACTGAAGCTTTCTTT. Protein: CASSRSRLNTEAFF.

V gene TRBV30 combines with J gene TRBJ2-7; 7 nucleotides line up with TRBD2. V lost 4 bases to trimming and J lost 2 bases; unmatched junction nucleotides: 2. The length of the CDR3 is 12 residues. Looked up from germline, CDR1 is GTSNPN and CDR2 is SVGIG (reference sequence). CDR3 DNA sequence: TGTGCCTGGACTAGCGGAGCCTACGAGCAGTACTTC. It specifies CAWTSGAYEQYF.

Only one count was recorded for this clone. The chain joins TRBV28 to TRBJ1-6; D unresolved. V gave up 2 bases and J gave up 12 bases, with 11 bases separating them. CDR1 is MDHEN, CDR2 SYDVKM, per germline. The CDR3 runs 13 residues. Here the CDR3 DNA reads TGTGCCAGCAGTTTAGAAACAGAAAGACCCCTCCACTTT. This gives the protein CASSLETERPLHF.

The J gene is TRBJ2-1, the V gene TRBV4-2; maybe TRBD1 (5 bases). CDR3 length equals 17 residues. Trimming cost V 0 bases and J 3 bases, with 15 bases left between them. Germline values: CDR1 LGHNA, CDR2 YNFKEQ. CDR3 sequence reads: CASSQELVTVVYNEQFF. The CDR3 nucleotides are TGTGCCAGCAGCCAAGAATTAGTGACAGTTGTCTACAATGAGCAGTTCTTC.

The chain employs TRBV7-9 and TRBJ2-3; 9 positions agree with TRBD2. The CDR3 is made up of 16 amino acids. The V gene's germline CDR1 is SEHNR and CDR2 FQNEAQ (reference sequence). Unmatched junction bases numbered 8, after V lost 5 bases and J lost 2 bases. This chain's CDR3 is CASSPPASGNTDTQYF. DNA for the CDR3: TGTGCCAGCAGCCCCCCCGCTAGCGGGAACACAGATACGCAGTATTTT.

The chain is built from TRBV7-9 and TRBJ1-1; the match to TRBD1 covers 7 bases. The ends lost 1 base at V and 5 bases at J; junction bases unmatched: 10. The CDR3 loop spans 16 amino acids. Germline V gene sequence: CDR1 SEHNR, CDR2 FQNEAQ (reference sequence). The CDR3 bases are TGTGCCAGCAGCTTAGGGCCCACGACAGGGAATACTGAAGCTTTCTTT. Amino acid sequence: CASSLGPTTGNTEAFF.

J is TRBJ2-3 and V is TRBV7-2; 10 bases line up with TRBD1. CDR1 is SGHTA and CDR2 is FQGNSA in the germline V gene. J lost 3 bases, V lost 1 base, and 4 bases had no gene match. The CDR3 runs to 16 residues. Written as DNA, the CDR3 is TGTGCCAGCAGCTTAGGAGGGACAGGGGTGACAGATACGCAGTATTTT. Encoded protein: CASSLGGTGVTDTQYF.

This clone was recorded only once. The chain is built from TRBV6-5 and TRBJ2-3; TRBD1 matches at 7 bases. Germline V lookup: CDR1 MNHEY, CDR2 SVGAGI. The CDR3 totals 14 residues. V lost 0 bases to trimming and J lost 5 bases; unmatched junction nucleotides: 2. CDR3 amino acids: CASSYSAGGDTQYF. The CDR3 DNA follows: TGTGCCAGCAGTTACTCGGCAGGGGGAGATACGCAGTATTTT.